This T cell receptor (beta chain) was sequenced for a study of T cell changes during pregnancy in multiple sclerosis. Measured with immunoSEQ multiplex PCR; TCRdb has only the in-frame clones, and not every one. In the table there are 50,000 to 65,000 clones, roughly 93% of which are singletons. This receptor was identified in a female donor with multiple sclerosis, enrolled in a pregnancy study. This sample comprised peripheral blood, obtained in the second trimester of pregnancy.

CDR3 protein: CASSDVGSNQPQHF. The CDR3 region has the DNA TGTGCCAGCAGTGATGTCGGTAGCAATCAGCCCCAGCATTTT. The chain joins TRBV6-6 to TRBJ1-5; D is uncertain. The V gene's germline CDR1 is MNHNY and CDR2 SVGAGI (reference sequence). Deletions cut 5 bases from V and 0 bases from J, with 8 bases between. CDR3 size: 14 residues.